This is a list of T cell receptor beta chains from one sample in a study of early T cells in non-severe SARS-CoV-2 infection. Using its own MiXCR run on the 5' RACE reads, TCRdb lists one record per CDR3 protein. The sample lists some 96,000 distinct CDR3 sequences; under 15% were seen once. Sequences were obtained from whole blood. The source of these receptors is an adult who was a healthcare worker with PCR-confirmed SARS-CoV-2 infection or an uninfected control (not recorded which). Both conserved end residues are part of each CDR3. A D gene is named only where the DNA matches it firmly. Some rows mark clone size as missing; the rest say once, few, many or name a class of expanded clone.

cdr3_length: 14; j_call: TRBJ2-1; v_call: TRBV3-1; d_call: TRBD2; clone_size: .; cdr3_nt: TGTGCCAGCAGCCAAGGCCGGACTAGAGGTTTCCAGTTCTTC; cdr3_aa: CASSQGRTRGFQFF
cdr3_length: 13; j_call: TRBJ2-7; v_call: TRBV29-1; d_call: .; clone_size: .; cdr3_nt: TGCAGCGTTAGAGGCCCCTCCACCTACGAGCAGTACTTC; cdr3_aa: CSVRGPSTYEQYF
cdr3_length: 15; j_call: TRBJ2-5; v_call: TRBV6-5; d_call: TRBD2; clone_size: few; cdr3_nt: TGTGCCAGCAGTTGGACTAGCGGGACCCAAGAGACCCAGTACTTC; cdr3_aa: CASSWTSGTQETQYF
cdr3_length: 19; j_call: TRBJ2-5; v_call: TRBV7-2; d_call: TRBD2; clone_size: .; cdr3_nt: TGTGCCAGCAGCTTAGAGGCTTTCGTAGCGGGAGGGCCTTATGAGACCCAGTACTTC; cdr3_aa: CASSLEAFVAGGPYETQYF
cdr3_length: 15; j_call: TRBJ2-7; v_call: TRBV19; d_call: TRBD1; clone_size: .; cdr3_nt: TGTGCCAGTAAGGGAGTGGGAGACAGGGGTTACGAGCAGTACTTC; cdr3_aa: CASKGVGDRGYEQYF
cdr3_length: 17; j_call: TRBJ2-1; v_call: TRBV6-6; d_call: .; clone_size: .; cdr3_nt: TGTGCCAGCAGTTACTTTAGGCCCGGGACACCTAACAATGAGCAGTTCTTC; cdr3_aa: CASSYFRPGTPNNEQFF
cdr3_length: 10; j_call: TRBJ2-7; v_call: TRBV28; d_call: .; clone_size: .; cdr3_nt: TGTGCCAGCAGTGCGCGGGAGCAGTACTTC; cdr3_aa: CASSAREQYF
cdr3_length: 17; j_call: TRBJ2-1; v_call: TRBV4-3; d_call: .; clone_size: few; cdr3_nt: TGCGCCAGCAGCCTTTCCCAAGGGGCAGCCTCCTACAATGAGCAGTTCTTC; cdr3_aa: CASSLSQGAASYNEQFF
cdr3_length: 15; j_call: TRBJ2-4; v_call: TRBV28; d_call: TRBD2; clone_size: few; cdr3_nt: TGTGCCAGCAGTTTATACGGGAGGGCCAAAAACATTCAGTACTTC; cdr3_aa: CASSLYGRAKNIQYF
cdr3_length: 15; j_call: TRBJ2-1; v_call: TRBV15; d_call: .; clone_size: many; cdr3_nt: TGTGCCACCAGCAGAGATTCGAACTCCTACAATGAGCAGTTCTTC; cdr3_aa: CATSRDSNSYNEQFF
cdr3_length: 14; j_call: TRBJ2-7; v_call: TRBV6-5; d_call: .; clone_size: many; cdr3_nt: TGTGCCAGCAGTTACCCGGGGTTTCCCTACGAGCAGTACTTC; cdr3_aa: CASSYPGFPYEQYF
cdr3_length: 14; j_call: TRBJ2-5; v_call: TRBV5-1; d_call: .; clone_size: few; cdr3_nt: TGCGCCAGCAGCTCCCGTACGGGGGAAGAGACCCAGTACTTC; cdr3_aa: CASSSRTGEETQYF
cdr3_length: 12; j_call: TRBJ2-7; v_call: TRBV20-1; d_call: .; clone_size: few; cdr3_nt: TGCAGTGCTAGAATTGGACTATACGAGCAGTACTTC; cdr3_aa: CSARIGLYEQYF
cdr3_length: 14; j_call: TRBJ2-1; v_call: TRBV20-1; d_call: TRBD2; clone_size: .; cdr3_nt: TGCAGTGCTATGATAGCGGGAGTTACCAATGAGCAGTTCTTC; cdr3_aa: CSAMIAGVTNEQFF
cdr3_length: 15; j_call: TRBJ2-5; v_call: TRBV5-4; d_call: .; clone_size: many; cdr3_nt: TGTGCCAGCAGTAGGAGGGCACCTACACAAGAGACCCAGTACTTC; cdr3_aa: CASSRRAPTQETQYF
cdr3_length: 14; j_call: TRBJ2-5; v_call: TRBV5-1; d_call: .; clone_size: .; cdr3_nt: TGCGCCAGCAGCTTGGGTACGTTGAAAGAGACCCAGTACTTC; cdr3_aa: CASSLGTLKETQYF
cdr3_length: 16; j_call: TRBJ2-7; v_call: TRBV11-2; d_call: .; clone_size: .; cdr3_nt: TGTGCCAGCAGGCCAATCAGGGGACGCCGATCCTACGAGCAGTACTTC; cdr3_aa: CASRPIRGRRSYEQYF
cdr3_length: 14; j_call: TRBJ2-7; v_call: TRBV5-1; d_call: TRBD1; clone_size: few; cdr3_nt: TGCGCCAGCAGCTTGGGGTCCGACAGGGCCGAGCAGTACTTC; cdr3_aa: CASSLGSDRAEQYF
cdr3_length: 17; j_call: TRBJ1-6; v_call: TRBV4-1; d_call: .; clone_size: .; cdr3_nt: TGCGCCAGCAGCCAAGATATGGGCAACTCCTATAATTCACCCCTCCACTTT; cdr3_aa: CASSQDMGNSYNSPLHF
cdr3_length: 15; j_call: TRBJ2-7; v_call: TRBV7-2; d_call: .; clone_size: many; cdr3_nt: TGTGCCAGCAGCTTAGGGAGTCCCACCTCCTACGAGCAGTACTTC; cdr3_aa: CASSLGSPTSYEQYF
cdr3_length: 13; j_call: TRBJ2-3; v_call: TRBV7-2; d_call: TRBD2; clone_size: .; cdr3_nt: TGTGCCAGCAGTCTACTAGCGGCAGATACGCAGTATTTT; cdr3_aa: CASSLLAADTQYF
cdr3_length: 13; j_call: TRBJ1-4; v_call: TRBV4-1; d_call: .; clone_size: once; cdr3_nt: TGCGCCAGCAGCCAATGGGGTTCTGAAAAACTGTTTTTT; cdr3_aa: CASSQWGSEKLFF
cdr3_length: 14; j_call: TRBJ1-1; v_call: TRBV9; d_call: .; clone_size: .; cdr3_nt: TGTGCCAGCAGCGTAGAGGTTATGAACACTGAAGCTTTCTTT; cdr3_aa: CASSVEVMNTEAFF
cdr3_length: 14; j_call: TRBJ2-7; v_call: TRBV4-1; d_call: .; clone_size: .; cdr3_nt: TGCGCCAGCAGCCAAGCTGGAAAACTCTACGAGCAGTACTTC; cdr3_aa: CASSQAGKLYEQYF
cdr3_length: 15; j_call: TRBJ2-7; v_call: TRBV28; d_call: TRBD1; clone_size: few; cdr3_nt: TGTGCCAGCAGCCCCCGGGCGAGGGGGCCGTACGAGCAGTACTTC; cdr3_aa: CASSPRARGPYEQYF
cdr3_length: 17; j_call: TRBJ1-1; v_call: TRBV6-6; d_call: .; clone_size: .; cdr3_nt: TGTGCCAGTCAAACGATGCAGATATGGGGCTGGAACACTGAAGCTTTCTTT; cdr3_aa: CASQTMQIWGWNTEAFF
cdr3_length: 13; j_call: TRBJ2-4; v_call: TRBV28; d_call: TRBD1; clone_size: .; cdr3_nt: TGTGCCAGCAGCTGGGGGCAAGGACAGGGTCCCTTCTTC; cdr3_aa: CASSWGQGQGPFF
cdr3_length: 14; j_call: TRBJ1-4; v_call: TRBV15; d_call: .; clone_size: few; cdr3_nt: TGTGCCACCAGCAGGACCGGGACAACAGAAAAACTGTTTTTT; cdr3_aa: CATSRTGTTEKLFF
cdr3_length: 13; j_call: TRBJ2-1; v_call: TRBV9; d_call: .; clone_size: .; cdr3_nt: TGTGCCAGCAGCCCCCCACACGTGAATGAGCAGTTCTTC; cdr3_aa: CASSPPHVNEQFF